This passage covers 17 T cell receptor beta chains from one sample sequenced in a study of blood T cell repertoires in COVID-19. Repertoires were generated with immunoSEQ multiplex PCR, while TCRdb's copy carries only in-frame clones and drops some. The sample lists over 150,000 clones; 80% to 90% were seen once. The sequenced sample was peripheral blood. The receptor source for this set is a woman younger than 30 who had recovered from COVID-19.

The chain joins TRBV21-1 to TRBJ1-3; TRBD1 reflects the table's D call only, with no check against the DNA. TRBV21-1 is assigned pseudogene status. CDR3 length equals 16 residues. The CDR3 sequence: CATPSGGGFSGNTIYF. The CDR3 nucleotides read TGTGCCACACCCTCTGGTGGGGGCTTCTCTGGAAACACCATATATTTT.

The CDR3 DNA follows: TGTGCCAGCAGCTTATTAGTTGGGCAGAACTATGGCTACACCTTC. Translated, it gives CASSLLVGQNYGYTF. The V and J genes are TRBV7-9 and TRBJ1-2, with D unresolved. The CDR3 sequence is 15 residues long. Trimming took off 2 bases at V and 2 bases at J, with 12 bases between the two ends. The germline gives CDR1 SEHNR, CDR2 FQNEAQ (reference sequence).

On this clone: This specimen includes other DNA sequences encoding the same CDR3. The gene calls are TRBV6-5 and TRBJ1-6; D not resolved. The CDR3 length is 12 residues. V lost 2 bases and J 6 bases, leaving 2 bases between the germline ends. CDR1 and CDR2 from the germline V gene are MNHEY and SVGAGI. Written as DNA, the CDR3 is TGTGCCAGCAGTTACCTTAATTCACCCCTCCACTTT. This translates into CASSYLNSPLHF.

The chain combines TRBV20-1 with TRBJ2-1; 9 bases align to TRBD2. The V gene's germline CDR1 is DFQATT and CDR2 SNEGSKA (reference sequence). CDR3 length: 15 residues. Germline trimming cut 3 bases from V and 6 bases from J; bases unmatched to any gene: 9. The CDR3, as DNA: TGCAGTGCTAGTATGGGAGCGGGAGGCCCCAATGAGCAGTTCTTC. Protein: CSASMGAGGPNEQFF.

This chain uses TRBV7-9 with TRBJ1-1; unclear D gene. The V gene lost 1 base and the J gene lost 5 bases, with 8 bases spanning the gap. CDR1 is SEHNR and CDR2 is FQNEAQ in the germline V gene (reference sequence). This CDR3 comprises 13 residues. The CDR3, as DNA: TGTGCCAGCAGCTTAGGGTTCCGGACTGAAGCTTTCTTT. This gives the protein CASSLGFRTEAFF.

This rearrangement joins TRBV2 to TRBJ2-1; a possible D gene is TRBD2 (7 bases). The V gene's germline CDR1 is SNHLY and CDR2 FYNNEI. Trimming pared 6 bases from V and 2 bases from J, leaving 11 bases between. The CDR3 runs to 14 residues. CDR3 sequence reads: CASRWGGPYNEQFF. In DNA form, the CDR3 reads TGTGCCAGCAGATGGGGGGGCCCCTACAATGAGCAGTTCTTC.

The chain carries TRBV10-3 and TRBJ1-2; 12 nucleotides align to TRBD1. Germline loops: CDR1 ENHRY, CDR2 SYGVKD. The V and J ends lost 11 bases and 3 bases, in that order; junction bases with no gene match: 10. CDR3 length: 15 residues. The CDR3 nucleotides read TGTGCCCCCAGATGGGGGACAGGGGGCCACTATGGCTACACCTTC. Protein sequence: CAPRWGTGGHYGYTF.

This clone was recorded many times. The rearrangement uses TRBV20-1 and TRBJ1-2, with 9 positions matching TRBD1. Germline V CDR1 and CDR2: DFQATT, SNEGSKA (reference sequence). The CDR3 consists of 11 residues. V shed 6 bases and J 8 bases; nucleotides not matched to a gene: 4. The CDR3 nucleotides read TGCAGTGCCGGGACAGGGATGGGCTACACCTTC. Residues: CSAGTGMGYTF.

The V call is TRBV6-2 or TRBV6-3, the J call TRBJ2-7; D is unclear. V lost 2 bases, J lost 6 bases, and 11 bases lay in between. The CDR3 contains 13 residues. CDR1 and CDR2 from the germline V gene are MNHEY and SVGEGT. In DNA form, the CDR3 reads TGTGCCAGCAGTTACCACAGTCTTGGCGAGCAGTACGTC. Protein: CASSYHSLGEQYV.

The chain has TRBV7-3 and TRBJ2-5; D is unclear. The V end lost 1 base, the J end lost 5 bases, and 14 bases lay between the germline ends. CDR1 is SGHTA and CDR2 is FQGTGA in the germline V gene. The CDR3 extends over 15 amino acids. In DNA, the CDR3 is TGTGCCAGCAGCTTAAACACTCACAGTGGGGAGACCCAGTACTTC. This encodes CASSLNTHSGETQYF.

The V and J genes are TRBV19 and TRBJ1-2; D possibly corresponds to TRBD1 (6 bases). The CDR3 length is 13 residues. The germline CDR1 and CDR2 sequences are LNHDA and SQIVND (reference sequence). Deletions cut 5 bases from V and 4 bases from J, with 11 bases between. The CDR3 DNA is TGTGCCAGTAGTTTACAGGGAGTCTATGGCTACACCTTC. Translating it yields CASSLQGVYGYTF. Full variable domain (remainder filled in from reference TRBV19 and TRBJ1-2): DGGITQSPKYLFRKEGQNVTLSCEQNLNHDAMYWYRQDPGQGLRLIYYSQIVNDFQKGDIAEGYSVSREKKESFPLTVTSAQKNPTAFYLCASSLQGVYGYTFGSGTRLTVV.

This clone was counted a single time. A much larger clone lies a single base off, so this may be a read error. The sample holds other DNA sequences that translate to the same CDR3. The chain joins TRBV4-3 to TRBJ1-1, with D tentatively TRBD1 (5 bases). CDR1 is LGHNA and CDR2 is YSLEER in the germline V gene. Trimming stripped 0 bases from V and 0 bases from J, with 8 bases between. This CDR3 is 15 amino acids long. The CDR3 nucleotides read TGCGCCAGCAGCCAAGATAGGGGAATGAACACTGAAGCTTTCTTT. Translating it yields CASSQDRGMNTEAFF.

The chain employs TRBV7-3 and TRBJ2-3; 7 nucleotides line up with TRBD2. The V and J ends lost 2 bases and 1 base, in that order; junction bases with no gene match: 3. The CDR3 sequence is 15 residues long. CDR1 is SGHTA and CDR2 is FQGTGA in the germline V gene. The CDR3 DNA reads as TGTGCCAGCAGCTTAGCGGGGGACCGCACAGATACGCAGTATTTT. Translating gives CASSLAGDRTDTQYF.

The chain joins TRBV5-4 to TRBJ2-5; TRBD2 matches 8 bases. Germline CDR1 is SGHNT and CDR2 is YYREEE (reference sequence). The CDR3 sequence is 14 residues long. The V segment lost 4 bases and the J segment 5 bases; nucleotides outside the gene matches: 7. CDR3 sequence reads: CASSTPGGRETQYF. For the CDR3, the DNA is TGTGCCAGCAGCACCCCGGGGGGGCGGGAGACCCAGTACTTC.

The chain combines TRBV7-6 with TRBJ2-1, with 9 bases that match TRBD2. Germline loops: CDR1 SGHVS, CDR2 FNYEAQ. This CDR3 spans 16 amino acids. V shed 0 bases, J shed 6 bases, and the junction held 6 bases outside the gene matches. Here the CDR3 DNA reads TGTGCCAGCAGCTTAGCTACGGGACTAGCTCTCAATGAGCAGTTCTTC. It yields the protein CASSLATGLALNEQFF. The variable domain in full, with the rest retrieved from reference TRBV7-6 and TRBJ2-1, is GAGVSQSPRYKVTKRGQDVALRCDPISGHVSLYWYRQALGQGPEFLTYFNYEAQQDKSGLPNDRFSAERPEGSISTLTIQRTEQRDSAMYRCASSLATGLALNEQFFGPGTRLTVL.

The genes are TRBV27 and TRBJ2-3; D is perhaps TRBD1 (5 bases). The CDR3 extends over 15 amino acids. The V gene lost 6 bases and the J gene lost 2 bases, with 15 bases spanning the gap. Germline lookup yields CDR1 MNHEY and CDR2 SMNVEV (reference sequence). For the CDR3, the DNA is TGTGCCAGCAGCCCTGGGGCTGGCTACACAGATACGCAGTATTTT. Its protein is CASSPGAGYTDTQYF.

The rearrangement links TRBV29-1 to TRBJ1-1, with 8 bases lining up with TRBD1. V lost 6 bases to trimming and J lost 5 bases; unmatched junction nucleotides: 8. This CDR3 region has 13 residues. Germline CDR1 and CDR2: SQVTM and ANQGSEA. CDR3 loop: CSVKQGGGTEAFF. The DNA of the CDR3 is TGCAGCGTCAAACAGGGGGGCGGAACTGAAGCTTTCTTT.